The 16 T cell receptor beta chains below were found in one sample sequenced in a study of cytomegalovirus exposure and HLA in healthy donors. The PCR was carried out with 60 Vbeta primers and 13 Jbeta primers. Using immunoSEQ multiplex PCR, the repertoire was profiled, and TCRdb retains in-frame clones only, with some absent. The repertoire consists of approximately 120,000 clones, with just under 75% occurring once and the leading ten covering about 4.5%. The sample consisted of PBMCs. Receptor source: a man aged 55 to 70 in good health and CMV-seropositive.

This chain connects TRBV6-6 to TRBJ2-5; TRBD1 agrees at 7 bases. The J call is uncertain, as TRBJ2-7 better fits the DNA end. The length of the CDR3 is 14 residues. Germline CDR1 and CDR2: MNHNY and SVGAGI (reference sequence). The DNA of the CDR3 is TGTGCCAGCAGTTCCCCCCAGGGGGCCTACGAGCAGTACTTC. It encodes CASSSPQGAYEQYF.

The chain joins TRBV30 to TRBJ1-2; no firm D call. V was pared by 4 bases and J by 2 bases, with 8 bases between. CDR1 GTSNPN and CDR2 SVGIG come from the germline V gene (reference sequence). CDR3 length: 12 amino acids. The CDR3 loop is CAWTRGNYGYTF. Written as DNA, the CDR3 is TGTGCCTGGACGCGGGGAAACTATGGCTACACCTTC. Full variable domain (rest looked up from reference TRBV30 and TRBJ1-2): SQTIHQWPATLVQPVGSPLSLECTVEGTSNPNLYWYRQAAGRGLQLLFYSVGIGQISSEVPQNLSASRPQDRQFILSSKKLLLSDSGFYLCAWTRGNYGYTFGSGTRLTVV.

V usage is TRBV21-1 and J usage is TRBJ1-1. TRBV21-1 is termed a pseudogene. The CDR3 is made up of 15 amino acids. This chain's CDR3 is CASSKGRGLVTEAFF. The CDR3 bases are TGTGCCAGCAGCAAAGGGCGGGGGCTTGTCACTGAAGCTTTCTTT.

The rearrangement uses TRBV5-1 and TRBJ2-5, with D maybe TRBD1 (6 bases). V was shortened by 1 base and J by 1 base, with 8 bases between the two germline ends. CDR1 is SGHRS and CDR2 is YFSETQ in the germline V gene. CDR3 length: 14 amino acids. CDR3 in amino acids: CASSLQGRQETQYF. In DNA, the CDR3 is TGCGCCAGCAGCTTGCAGGGGCGCCAAGAGACCCAGTACTTC.

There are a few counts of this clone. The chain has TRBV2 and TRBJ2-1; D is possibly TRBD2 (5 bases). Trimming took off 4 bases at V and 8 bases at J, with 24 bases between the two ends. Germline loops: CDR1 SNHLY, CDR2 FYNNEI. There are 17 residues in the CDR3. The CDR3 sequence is CASSGSLELGSGDEQFF. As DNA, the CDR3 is TGTGCCAGCAGTGGGTCGCTGGAACTGGGGAGTGGGGATGAGCAGTTCTTC. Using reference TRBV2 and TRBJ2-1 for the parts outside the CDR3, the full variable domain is EPEVTQTPSHQVTQMGQEVILRCVPISNHLYFYWYRQILGQKVEFLVSFYNNEISEKSEIFDDQFSVERPDGSNFTLKIRSTKLEDSAMYFCASSGSLELGSGDEQFFGPGTRLTVL.

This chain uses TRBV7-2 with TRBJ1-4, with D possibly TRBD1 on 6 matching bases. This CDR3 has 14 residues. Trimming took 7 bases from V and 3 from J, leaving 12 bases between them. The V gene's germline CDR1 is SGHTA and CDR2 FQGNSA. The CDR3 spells CASTKQGANEKLFF. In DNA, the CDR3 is TGTGCCAGCACCAAACAGGGTGCTAATGAAAAACTGTTTTTT. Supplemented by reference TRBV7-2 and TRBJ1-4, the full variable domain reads GAGVSQSPSNKVTEKGKDVELRCDPISGHTALYWYRQSLGQGLEFLIYFQGNSAPDKSGLPSDRFSAERTGGSVSTLTIQRTQQEDSAVYLCASTKQGANEKLFFGSGTQLSVL.

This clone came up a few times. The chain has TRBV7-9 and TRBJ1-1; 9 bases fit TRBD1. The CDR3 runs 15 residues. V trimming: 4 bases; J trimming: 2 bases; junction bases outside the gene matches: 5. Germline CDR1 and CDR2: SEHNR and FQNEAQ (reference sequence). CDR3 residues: CASSWGGQGNTEAFF. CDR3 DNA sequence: TGTGCCAGCAGCTGGGGGGGACAGGGAAACACTGAAGCTTTCTTT.

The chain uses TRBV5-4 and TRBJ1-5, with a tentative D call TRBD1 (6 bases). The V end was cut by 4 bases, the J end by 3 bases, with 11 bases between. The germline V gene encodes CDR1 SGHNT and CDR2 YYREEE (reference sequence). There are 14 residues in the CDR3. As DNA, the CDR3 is TGTGCCAGCAGCCCCAACAGGGACAATCAGCCCCAGCATTTT. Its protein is CASSPNRDNQPQHF.

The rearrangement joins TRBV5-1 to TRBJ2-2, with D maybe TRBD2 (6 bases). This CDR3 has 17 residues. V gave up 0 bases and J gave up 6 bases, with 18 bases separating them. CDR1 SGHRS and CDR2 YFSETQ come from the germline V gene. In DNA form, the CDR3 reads TGCGCCAGCAGCTTGGCCATTGTACGCGGGGCCCCCGGGGAGCTGTTTTTT. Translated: CASSLAIVRGAPGELFF.

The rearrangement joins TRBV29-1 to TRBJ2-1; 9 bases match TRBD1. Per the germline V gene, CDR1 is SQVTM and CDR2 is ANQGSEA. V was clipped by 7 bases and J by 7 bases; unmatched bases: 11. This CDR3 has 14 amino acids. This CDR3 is CSAGQGLLRNEQFF. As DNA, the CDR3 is TGCAGCGCGGGACAGGGACTTCTGAGGAATGAGCAGTTCTTC.

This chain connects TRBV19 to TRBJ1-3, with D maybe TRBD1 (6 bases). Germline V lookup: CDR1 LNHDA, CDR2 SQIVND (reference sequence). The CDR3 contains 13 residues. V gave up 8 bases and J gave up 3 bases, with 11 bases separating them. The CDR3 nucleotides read TGTGCCAGTTCCACAGGGAATGGAAACACCATATATTTT. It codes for CASSTGNGNTIYF.

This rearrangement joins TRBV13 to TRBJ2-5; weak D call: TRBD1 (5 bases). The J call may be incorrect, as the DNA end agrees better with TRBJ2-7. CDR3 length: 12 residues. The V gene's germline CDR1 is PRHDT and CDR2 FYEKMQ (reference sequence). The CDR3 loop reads CASSSQGHEQYF. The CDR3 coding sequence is TGTGCCAGCAGCTCCCAGGGCCACGAGCAGTACTTC.

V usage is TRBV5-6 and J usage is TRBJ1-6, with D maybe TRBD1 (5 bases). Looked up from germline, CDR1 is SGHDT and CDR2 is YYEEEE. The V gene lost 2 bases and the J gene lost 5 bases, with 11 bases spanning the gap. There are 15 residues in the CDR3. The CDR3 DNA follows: TGTGCCAGCAGCTTCACAGGACGGAATAATTCACCCCTCCACTTT. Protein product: CASSFTGRNNSPLHF.

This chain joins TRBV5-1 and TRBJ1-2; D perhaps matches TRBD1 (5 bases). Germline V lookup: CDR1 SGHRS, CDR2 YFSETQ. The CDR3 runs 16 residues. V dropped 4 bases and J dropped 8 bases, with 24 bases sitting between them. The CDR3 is CASSLGGGGGSYGYTF. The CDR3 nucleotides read TGCGCCAGCAGCCTGGGAGGCGGGGGAGGTAGTTACGGCTACACCTTC.

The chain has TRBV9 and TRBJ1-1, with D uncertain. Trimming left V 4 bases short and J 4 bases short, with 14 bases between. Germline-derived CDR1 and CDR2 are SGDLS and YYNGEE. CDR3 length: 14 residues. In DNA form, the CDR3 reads TGTGCCAGCAGCAATGGGCCCGAGGGCACTGAAGCTTTCTTT. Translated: CASSNGPEGTEAFF.

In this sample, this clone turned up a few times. Here the CDR3 DNA reads TGTGCCAGCAGTTACCTCGGGAGGGGCAATGAGCAGTTCTTC. The encoded protein is CASSYLGRGNEQFF. This chain joins TRBV6-5 and TRBJ2-1, with 8 bases identical to TRBD2. The length of the CDR3 is 14 residues. The V gene end was trimmed by 2 bases and the J gene end by 6 bases; junction bases not matched to a gene: 3. Germline CDR1 and CDR2: MNHEY and SVGAGI.